There are a few counts of the clone carrying this TCR beta chain. What it binds is not known. Unique molecular identifiers were present on cDNA, and template switching added a universal primer site. TCRdb passed the 5' RACE reads through MiXCR, listing each CDR3 protein once. This sample has 310,000 or so distinct CDR3 sequences; around 8.8% occur once, and the top ten carry more than 2%. The sample is drawn from a study of identical twins. Study results and caveats: With beta out-of-frame sequences, excess sharing by twins was weaker. Out-of-frame alpha sequences common to twins exhibited a surplus of low generation probability.

Germline CDR1 and CDR2: MNHEY and SVGEGT. With V trimmed by 2 bases and J by 0 bases, 7 bases remained unmatched. This CDR3 contains 20 residues. This sample was also put to use in a study of yellow fever vaccine responses in identical twins.

Material for sequencing was memory (CD45RO+) T cells sorted from blood. The receptor comes from a woman aged 18 to 35 in good health. V and J are TRBV6-2 or TRBV6-3 and TRBJ2-6, with 13 positions matching TRBD2. The CDR3 spells CASSYRGLAGSLSGANVLTF. The CDR3 DNA reads as TGTGCCAGCAGTTACAGGGGACTAGCGGGAAGCCTCTCTGGGGCCAACGTCCTGACTTTC.